This TCR beta chain was documented in a study of blood T cell repertoires in COVID-19. Study as a whole: Acute and convalescent COVID-19 specimens originated in the United States, Italy and Spain. PBMCs, B-cell-depleted T cells, or T cells provided the cDNA or gDNA that made up the material.

The authors' processing: Reference gene primers were amplified, and this amplification served to estimate nucleated cell counts. The method was immunoSEQ multiplex PCR; TCRdb's version includes in-frame clones alone and lacks a portion of them. V, J and clone size are taken as reported in that table, and D and trimming were inferred from the DNA itself. The sample includes around 50,000 clones, around 79% of them seen just once. V was trimmed by 4 bases and J by 4 bases, leaving 11 bases between them. Germline CDR1 is SGHKS and CDR2 is YYEKEE (reference sequence). This CDR3 is built from 14 residues.

The clonotype comes from a human donor with active or convalescent COVID-19. The donor label of this sample is uncertain. Material for sequencing was peripheral blood. V usage is TRBV5-5 and J usage is TRBJ1-4; D possibly corresponds to TRBD1 (5 bases). The chain's CDR3 is CASSTRTLNEKLFF. CDR3 DNA sequence: TGTGCCAGCAGCACCCGGACACTTAATGAAAAACTGTTTTTT.